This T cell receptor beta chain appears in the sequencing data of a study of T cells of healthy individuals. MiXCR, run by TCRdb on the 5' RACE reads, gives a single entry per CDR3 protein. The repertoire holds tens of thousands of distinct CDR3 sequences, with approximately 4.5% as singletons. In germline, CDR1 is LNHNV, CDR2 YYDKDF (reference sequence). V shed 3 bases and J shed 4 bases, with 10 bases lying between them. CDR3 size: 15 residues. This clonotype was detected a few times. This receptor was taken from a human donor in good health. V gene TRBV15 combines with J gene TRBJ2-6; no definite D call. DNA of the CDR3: TGTGCCACCAGCAGCCCCTTACTCGGGGCCAACGTCCTGACTTTC. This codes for CATSSPLLGANVLTF.